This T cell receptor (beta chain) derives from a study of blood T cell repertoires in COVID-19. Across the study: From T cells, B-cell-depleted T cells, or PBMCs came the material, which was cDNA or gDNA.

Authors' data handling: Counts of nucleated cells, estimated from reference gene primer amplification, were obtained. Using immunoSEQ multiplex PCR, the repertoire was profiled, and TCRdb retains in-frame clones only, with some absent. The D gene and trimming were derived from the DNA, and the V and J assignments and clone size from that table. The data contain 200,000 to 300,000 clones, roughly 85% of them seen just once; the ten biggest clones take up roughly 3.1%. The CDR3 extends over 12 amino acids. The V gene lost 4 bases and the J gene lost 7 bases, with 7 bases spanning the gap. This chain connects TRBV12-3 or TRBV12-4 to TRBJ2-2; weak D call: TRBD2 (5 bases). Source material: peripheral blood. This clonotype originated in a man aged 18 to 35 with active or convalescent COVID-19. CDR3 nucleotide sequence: TGTGCCAGCAGTTCAAGCGGCGGGGAGCTGTTTTTT. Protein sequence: CASSSSGGELFF.